This T cell receptor (beta chain) comes out of a study of T-cell reconstitution after alpha-beta-depleted transplantation in children (dated by TCRdb to 2016 to 2017). Describing the broader study: T-cell immune reconstitution after TCRalphabeta/CD19-depleted allogeneic hematopoietic cell transplantation in children was quantitatively tracked in the study by means of TCR repertoire profiling. The paper as a whole reports these results and caveats: About two months after transplant, the apparently early recovery of alphabetaT-cell counts reportedly depended on just several hundred clones that had expanded rapidly and came from non-depleted graft cells. Hyperexpanded clone frequencies declined over subsequent months; after one year, T-cell counts and TCRbeta diversity were mostly attributed to newly produced T cells. In some patients, high TCRbeta diversity at day 60 was attributed to recipient T cells and intrathymic progenitors that had survived conditioning.

The treatment or condition label, as the study defines it: allogeneic hematopoietic cell transplantation with graft depleted of TCRalphabeta T cells and CD19 B cells. TCRalphabeta/CD19-depleted allogeneic hematopoietic cell grafts were given to the transplant recipients, all of whom were children. The library was generated by PCR. Sequencing used an Illumina HiSeq 2500. TCR library preparation used molecular barcoding, with unique molecular identifiers applied to normalize quantification of the TCRbeta repertoire. Through fastp at Q25 and MiXCR, TCRdb rebuilt clones from the public reads, retaining in-frame beta chains. Rows matching on CDR3 protein sequence are summarized as one entry with the most common DNA and genes. The sample table lists approximately 1,000,000 distinct CDR3 sequences, roughly 29% of them with a count of one. About 28% of the sample is held by the ten biggest clonotypes. Of note for this clonotype: This clone's antigen is unknown. Base qualities are not provided; no much larger clone lies one nucleotide away.

From cysteine to phenylalanine, the CDR3 is 12 amino acids long. Of all the DNA, just the CDR3 is kept, 36 bases in frame from base 1. Trimming accounts for 8 bases at V and 4 bases at J, while the number of junction bases matched to no gene is 6. The germline V gene provides CDR1 SQVTM and CDR2 ANQGSEA. The sequence is built from TRBV29-1 and TRBJ2-5, with 8 central nucleotides matching TRBD1. The sequence came from a boy under three years old who had a stem cell transplant for SCID, so the T cells may come from the graft donor. Sequences were derived from PBMCs, mostly from graft donor cells, sampled 360 days after TCRalphabeta/CD19-depleted stem cell transplant. DNA sequence: TGCAGCACCCTCAGGGGGCCAGAGACCCAGTACTTC. Its translation is CSTLRGPETQYF. This CDR3, with the reference TRBV29-1 and TRBJ2-5 proteins standing in past its ends, gives the full variable domain SAVISQKPSRDICQRGTSLTIQCQVDSQVTMMFWYRQQPGQSLTLIATANQGSEATYESGFVIDKFPISRPNLTFSTLTVSNMSPEDSSIYLCSTLRGPETQYFGPGTRLLVL.